This T cell receptor (beta chain) was sequenced during a study of cytomegalovirus exposure and HLA in healthy donors. J was trimmed by 5 bases and V by 4 bases; bases with no gene match: 6. The CDR3 runs 14 residues. CDR1 is MGHRA, CDR2 YSYEKL, per germline. Primers included in the PCR were 60 Vbeta and 13 Jbeta primers. Sequencing was performed with immunoSEQ multiplex PCR; in TCRdb, only in-frame clones are kept and a portion is missing. The sample lists about 200,000 clones, around 77% occurring once. This receptor was obtained from a woman in her thirties in good health and CMV-seronegative. The sample consisted of PBMCs. J is TRBJ2-7 and V is TRBV4-1; 9 bases fit TRBD1. The CDR3 here is CASSPGQGRNEQYF. CDR3 in DNA: TGCGCCAGCAGCCCGGGACAGGGTAGGAACGAGCAGTACTTC.